The 12 T cell receptor beta chains listed next were all sequenced from one sample in a study of T cells after yellow fever vaccination. Each CDR3 protein gets one entry after TCRdb re-called the 5' RACE reads with MiXCR. This sample has 320,000 or so distinct CDR3 sequences; roughly 8.6% occur once, and the top ten carry around 17%. Sequenced material: PBMCs, taken around 45 days after the first yellow fever vaccination. The receptors stem from a man between 18 and 29 years old who received the YFV17D yellow fever vaccine.

The chain carries TRBV2 and TRBJ1-2, with D unresolved. There are 12 residues in the CDR3. Germline CDR1 reads SNHLY; CDR2 reads FYNNEI. V lost 5 bases to trimming and J lost 4 bases, with 8 bases between them. CDR3 sequence reads: CASSRDGYGYTF. CDR3 DNA sequence: TGTGCCAGCAGTAGGGATGGCTATGGCTACACCTTC.

This clonotype was picked up a small number of times. The V and J genes are TRBV5-1 and TRBJ1-3, with a tentative D call TRBD1 (5 bases). Trimming took 2 bases from V and 2 from J, leaving 14 bases between them. CDR3 size: 16 residues. CDR1 and CDR2 from the germline V gene are SGHRS and YFSETQ. The CDR3 reads CASSFRELRAGNTIYF. CDR3 coding DNA: TGCGCCAGCAGCTTCAGGGAGCTGAGGGCTGGAAACACCATATATTTT.

The V call is TRBV29-1, the J call TRBJ1-2; possibly TRBD1 for D (5 bases). Per germline, CDR1 SQVTM and CDR2 ANQGSEA. Trimming shortened V by 5 bases and J by 1 base, and 8 bases separated the two germline ends. The CDR3 runs 12 residues. Here the CDR3 reads CSVKGFNYGYTF. The DNA of the CDR3 is TGCAGCGTTAAGGGGTTTAACTATGGCTACACCTTC.

This chain joins TRBV4-3 and TRBJ2-5; 11 nucleotides agree with TRBD2. Trimming at V came to 1 base and at J to 7 bases, leaving 2 bases not matched to a gene. The CDR3 totals 14 residues. Germline V CDR1 and CDR2: LGHNA, YSLEER. CDR3: CASSQVGTSGTQYF. CDR3 sequence (DNA): TGCGCCAGCAGCCAAGTCGGGACTAGCGGGACCCAGTACTTC.

This clonotype has a handful of counts. The chain links TRBV5-1 to TRBJ2-1; TRBD2 agrees at 12 bases. V gave up 5 bases and J gave up 5 bases; unmatched junction bases: 5. The CDR3 has 15 amino acids. Germline-derived CDR1 and CDR2 are SGHRS and YFSETQ. CDR3 loop: CASSFLAGGNNEQFF. CDR3 DNA sequence: TGCGCCAGCAGTTTCCTAGCGGGGGGGAACAATGAGCAGTTCTTC.

As concerns this clonotype: One junction end disagrees with the germline gene, perhaps due to a read error. This chain uses TRBV7-2 with TRBJ2-5, with 10 bases fitting TRBD2. Germline V gene sequence: CDR1 SGHTA, CDR2 FQGNSA. The CDR3 extends over 16 amino acids. CDR3 DNA: TGTGTCAGCAGCTTAGGGGTAGCGGGGGGCGTGGAGACCCAGTACTTC. It yields the protein CVSSLGVAGGVETQYF.

The chain recombines TRBV6-1 with TRBJ2-5; 7 bases are shared with TRBD2. CDR1 and CDR2 from the germline V gene are MNHNS and SASEGT. The J segment lost 3 bases and the V segment lost 4 bases, leaving 2 bases of the junction unmatched. There are 13 residues in the CDR3. CDR3 protein: CASSVSGEETQYF. The CDR3 coding sequence is TGTGCCAGCAGTGTGAGCGGGGAAGAGACCCAGTACTTC.

This chain joins TRBV12-3 or TRBV12-4 and TRBJ2-7; possibly TRBD2 for D (6 bases). Between the trimmed V and J ends, which lost 4 bases and 9 bases, there was a span of 16 bases. The CDR3 runs to 13 residues. CDR3 sequence: CASSSAGSLGQYF. CDR3 coding DNA: TGTGCCAGCAGTTCAGCCGGGAGTCTCGGGCAGTACTTC.

The V and J genes are TRBV7-2 and TRBJ2-3, with 8 positions matching TRBD2. The CDR3 covers 17 residues. V shed 3 bases and J 0 bases; nucleotides not matched to a gene: 8. The germline V gene has CDR1 SGHTA and CDR2 FQGNSA. CDR3 residues: CASSLRGAFQSTDTQYF. CDR3 in DNA: TGTGCCAGCAGCTTGCGGGGGGCCTTCCAAAGCACAGATACGCAGTATTTT.

The table lists this clonotype with a few counts. CDR3 sequence: CASSPGARGVAEETQYF. In DNA form, the CDR3 reads TGTGCCAGCAGTCCCGGGGCGAGAGGGGTGGCCGAAGAGACCCAGTACTTC. V gene TRBV12-3 or TRBV12-4 combines with J gene TRBJ2-5, with D perhaps TRBD1 or TRBD2 (5 bases each). The V end lost 5 bases, the J end lost 3 bases, and 22 bases lay between the germline ends. This CDR3 contains 17 residues.

The chain links TRBV7-9 to TRBJ2-1; weak D call: TRBD1 (6 bases). Between the trimmed V and J ends, which lost 5 bases and 6 bases, there was a span of 17 bases. This CDR3 region has 15 residues. Germline V gene lookup returns CDR1 SEHNR and CDR2 FQNEAQ (reference sequence). DNA for the CDR3: TGTGCCAGCAGCCCAGGGGACCGACCGGTCAATGAGCAGTTCTTC. This codes for CASSPGDRPVNEQFF.

The CDR3 nucleotides are TGTGCCAGCAGCTTATTTGCGGGGACACAAGAGACCCAGTACTTC. Encoded protein: CASSLFAGTQETQYF. This chain connects TRBV11-2 to TRBJ2-5; D tentatively fits TRBD1 or TRBD2 (6 bases each). Germline assignment: CDR1 SGHAT and CDR2 FQNNGV. Trimming left V 2 bases short and J 2 bases short, with 12 bases between. CDR3 size: 15 residues.